The subject of this entry is one TCR beta chain. Antigen specificity is unknown. Germline values: CDR1 MNHNY, CDR2 SVGAGI (reference sequence). The V end lost 0 bases, the J end lost 9 bases, and 9 bases lay between the germline ends. This CDR3 spans 14 amino acids. This record comes from a study of graft-versus-host responses after intestinal transplantation. In the study overall: The recipients all started with anti-thymocyte globulin induction and then took tacrolimus and steroids for 3 to 4 years.

Study results and limitations: Early HvG declines after transplant were associated with peak circulating GvH clone levels. The marrow of recipients harbored GvH clones, and ileum or blood showed some of them first.

The table came from immunoSEQ multiplex PCR; TCRdb's copy has only in-frame clones and leaves some out. The repertoire holds about 92,000 clones, with 75% to 95% as singletons. The rearrangement joins TRBV6-6 to TRBJ1-6; D gene uncertain. The TCR sequence derives from a human donor who received an intestinal transplant. The specimen was unstimulated CD8+ T cells sorted from spleen or lymph node cells, collected before intestinal transplant. The CDR3 DNA reads TGTGCCAGCAGTTACTCAGGGCTAGGTTCACCCCTCCACTTT. The encoded protein is CASSYSGLGSPLHF.